These 23 T cell receptor beta chains originate from one sample sequenced in a study of blood T cell repertoires in COVID-19 (dated by TCRdb to the early 2020s). The library relied on the immunoSEQ multiplex PCR assay. Not all clones reach the TCRdb copy of this immuneACCESS table, which keeps in-frame sequences only. Checked studies attribute under half of the gap to unresolved V genes and leave the rest unexplained. The table for this sample lists 110,000 to 150,000 clones; approximately 90% of them were counted only once. The ten biggest clones cover around 10% of the sample. The sample was peripheral blood. The receptors were gathered from a woman of 80 years or more with acute or convalescent COVID-19.

The V and J genes are TRBV5-4 and TRBJ1-6; D gene unclear. The CDR3 contains 12 residues. The germline CDR1 and CDR2 sequences are SGHNT and YYREEE (reference sequence). Trimming took 2 bases from V and 7 from J, leaving 4 bases between them. CDR3 DNA sequence: TGTGCCAGCAGCTTTAGCAATTCACCCCTCCACTTT. This codes for CASSFSNSPLHF.

The chain links TRBV5-1 to TRBJ1-6; D gene uncertain. This CDR3 spans 15 amino acids. Germline CDR1 and CDR2: SGHRS and YFSETQ. V was cut by 0 bases and J by 7 bases, with 11 bases left in between. In DNA, the CDR3 is TGCGCCAGCAGCTTGGGGGTGGGCAGAAATTCACCCCTCCACTTT. This encodes CASSLGVGRNSPLHF.

The V gene is TRBV6-4, the J gene TRBJ2-7; TRBD1 might be the D (5 bases). Deletions cut 1 base from V and 6 bases from J, with 10 bases between. Germline V gene lookup returns CDR1 MRHNA and CDR2 SNTAGT. The CDR3 sequence is 13 residues long. In DNA form, the CDR3 reads TGTGCCAGCAGTGACTGGTGTCAGGGCGAGCAGTACTTC. This encodes CASSDWCQGEQYF.

J is TRBJ1-1 and V is TRBV2, with D perhaps matching TRBD1 (6 bases). Per germline, CDR1 SNHLY and CDR2 FYNNEI. This CDR3 is 13 amino acids long. Trimming removed 8 bases from V and 11 bases from J, with 21 bases in between. The CDR3 loop is CASGYRTELGAFF. The CDR3, as DNA: TGTGCCAGCGGGTATCGGACAGAGCTGGGTGCTTTCTTT.

The chain has TRBV21-1 and TRBJ2-7; the DNA was not compared with TRBD2, the D call given in the table. TRBV21-1 is termed a pseudogene. CDR3 length: 15 residues. As DNA, the CDR3 is TGTGCCAGCAGCAAAGCGGGAGGAAGCTCCTACGAGCAGTACTTC. Translation: CASSKAGGSSYEQYF.

The genes are TRBV7-2 and TRBJ2-3, with TRBD1 matching 7 bases. Germline V lookup: CDR1 SGHTA, CDR2 FQGNSA. With 6 bases clipped from V and 4 bases from J, the junction kept 13 bases outside the gene matches. This CDR3 has 16 residues. CDR3 loop: CASSSTGTVGSDTQYF. CDR3 coding DNA: TGTGCCAGCAGTTCGACCGGGACAGTAGGTTCAGATACGCAGTATTTT. Combining the CDR3 with reference TRBV7-2 and TRBJ2-3 gives the whole variable domain GAGVSQSPSNKVTEKGKDVELRCDPISGHTALYWYRQSLGQGLEFLIYFQGNSAPDKSGLPSDRFSAERTGGSVSTLTIQRTQQEDSAVYLCASSSTGTVGSDTQYFGPGTRLTVL.

The chain uses TRBV7-3 and TRBJ2-7; TRBD2 agrees at 8 bases. J gave up 5 bases and V 2 bases, and 8 bases lay outside the gene matches. The CDR3 loop spans 15 amino acids. Per germline, CDR1 SGHTA and CDR2 FQGTGA. The CDR3 region has the DNA TGTGCCAGCAGCTTACGTCGGGGGGGCAAGGACGAGCAGTACTTC. It specifies CASSLRRGGKDEQYF.

The chain combines TRBV6-2 or TRBV6-3 with TRBJ1-2; no clear D. Germline V CDR1 and CDR2: MNHEY, SVGEGT. The CDR3 has 12 residues. With 2 bases removed from V and 5 bases from J, the gap between germline ends came to 6 bases. This chain's CDR3 is CASSYAGYGYTF. In DNA form, the CDR3 reads TGTGCCAGCAGTTACGCGGGGTATGGCTACACCTTC.

The CDR3 protein is CASSPPQVRTEAFF. In nucleotides, the CDR3 is TGTGCCAGCTCACCACCACAGGTCCGAACTGAAGCTTTCTTT. The V call is TRBV18, the J call TRBJ1-1; D is perhaps TRBD1 (5 bases). The CDR3 consists of 14 residues. The germline V gene encodes CDR1 KGHSH and CDR2 LQKENI. Deletions cut 0 bases from V and 5 bases from J, with 10 bases between.

The gene calls are TRBV12-3 or TRBV12-4 and TRBJ1-2; no firm D call. The V gene lost 5 bases and the J gene lost 8 bases, with 15 bases spanning the gap. The CDR3 spans 13 residues. In DNA, the CDR3 is TGTGCCAGCAGTAAATTCCAAGAGGGAGGCTACACCTTC. As protein: CASSKFQEGGYTF.

This clone was counted at least ten times. The chain is built from TRBV7-8 and TRBJ1-2; 7 nucleotides agree with TRBD1. Germline lookup yields CDR1 SGHVS and CDR2 FQNEAQ. The J segment lost 1 base and the V segment lost 2 bases, leaving 10 bases of the junction unmatched. This CDR3 is built from 17 residues. CDR3 DNA sequence: TGTGCCAGCAGCTTAAGGGACAGTCAACTGCTTAACTATGGCTACACCTTC. This gives the protein CASSLRDSQLLNYGYTF.

This clone was seen just once. The CDR3 DNA sequence: TGTGCCAGCAGCTCACCTACTAGCGGGGGGGGAAATGAGCAGTTCTTC. It codes for CASSSPTSGGGNEQFF. The V gene is TRBV5-4, the J gene TRBJ2-1, with 13 bases fitting TRBD2. In germline, CDR1 is SGHNT, CDR2 YYREEE (reference sequence). The CDR3 is 16 amino acids. The trim removed 3 bases at V and 7 bases at J, leaving 7 bases unmatched.

V is TRBV30 and J is TRBJ2-5; D remains ambiguous. The CDR3 consists of 12 residues. Trimming removed 2 bases at V and 2 bases at J, with 6 bases between. Germline CDR1 reads GTSNPN; CDR2 reads SVGIG (reference sequence). CDR3 nucleotide sequence: TGTGCCTGGAGTCCTGAGCAAGAGACCCAGTACTTC. It yields the protein CAWSPEQETQYF.

V usage is TRBV5-4 and J usage is TRBJ2-1, with a weak D call TRBD2 (6 bases). V lost 2 bases, J lost 1 base, and 10 bases lay in between. Germline loops: CDR1 SGHNT, CDR2 YYREEE (reference sequence). This CDR3 contains 15 residues. CDR3: CASSFQTRSYNEQFF. CDR3 nucleotide sequence: TGTGCCAGCAGCTTCCAGACTAGATCCTACAATGAGCAGTTCTTC.

The chain joins TRBV5-5 to TRBJ2-2, with 8 bases that match TRBD1. The V and J ends lost 4 bases and 0 bases, in that order; junction bases with no gene match: 8. The CDR3 length is 17 residues. Germline V gives CDR1 SGHKS, CDR2 YYEKEE (reference sequence). Here the CDR3 DNA reads TGTGCCAGCAGCGGACGGACAGGGTTCGCGAACACCGGGGAGCTGTTTTTT. Its protein is CASSGRTGFANTGELFF.

This chain uses TRBV5-1 with TRBJ1-6; TRBD1 aligns across 7 bases. Germline CDR1 is SGHRS and CDR2 is YFSETQ. Losses at the gene ends were 3 bases for V and 6 bases for J; bases not matched to a gene: 6. CDR3 length: 15 amino acids. This CDR3 reads CASSSGQVINSPLHF. The CDR3 DNA sequence: TGCGCCAGCAGCTCCGGACAGGTTATTAATTCACCCCTCCACTTT.

The genes are TRBV2 and TRBJ1-5, with 8 bases fitting TRBD1. V lost 6 bases, J lost 2 bases, and 9 bases stayed unmatched. This CDR3 is built from 16 residues. Germline CDR1 and CDR2: SNHLY and FYNNEI. The CDR3 loop is CASRPTGVSGNQPQHF. CDR3 nucleotides: TGTGCCAGCAGGCCGACAGGGGTGAGCGGCAATCAGCCCCAGCATTTT.

This rearrangement joins TRBV4-2 to TRBJ1-5; D is possibly TRBD1 (5 bases). The CDR3 sequence is 15 residues long. Trimming left V 3 bases short and J 8 bases short, with 17 bases between. Germline V CDR1 and CDR2: LGHNA, YNFKEQ. CDR3 protein: CASSHDGTPSEPQHF. DNA for the CDR3: TGTGCCAGCAGCCATGACGGGACTCCCTCAGAGCCCCAGCATTTT.

This chain joins TRBV2 and TRBJ1-2; no clear D. CDR3 size: 15 residues. CDR1 is SNHLY, CDR2 FYNNEI, per germline. Trimming took off 2 bases at V and 1 base at J, with 11 bases between the two ends. CDR3 sequence (DNA): TGTGCCAGCAGTGAACAGGCAGCCCGTAACTATGGCTACACCTTC. Amino acids: CASSEQAARNYGYTF.

The V and J genes are TRBV5-4 and TRBJ1-1; D unclear. CDR3 length: 14 amino acids. The V and J ends lost 4 bases and 4 bases respectively, with 14 bases between them. In germline, CDR1 is SGHNT, CDR2 YYREEE (reference sequence). The CDR3 reads CASSPPRAGTEAFF. The CDR3 DNA reads TGTGCCAGCAGCCCCCCGAGGGCGGGCACTGAAGCTTTCTTT.

This clone has more than one count but fewer than ten. The chain is built from TRBV6-5 and TRBJ1-1; tentatively, D is TRBD1 (6 bases). V was trimmed by 5 bases and J by 1 base, leaving 14 bases between them. Germline V gene data show CDR1 as MNHEY and CDR2 as SVGAGI. The CDR3 is 15 amino acids. CDR3 DNA: TGTGCCAGCAGTCGTCAGGGACATCGGAACACTGAAGCTTTCTTT. Encoded protein: CASSRQGHRNTEAFF.

This chain joins TRBV28 and TRBJ2-3; 7 nucleotides match TRBD1. Germline CDR1 reads MDHEN; CDR2 reads SYDVKM. This CDR3 has 14 residues. V was clipped by 8 bases and J by 1 base; unmatched bases: 6. The CDR3 is CASSSGTGTDTQYF. In DNA, the CDR3 is TGTGCCAGCTCCTCCGGGACAGGCACAGATACGCAGTATTTT. Full variable domain (rest looked up from reference TRBV28 and TRBJ2-3): DVKVTQSSRYLVKRTGEKVFLECVQDMDHENMFWYRQDPGLGLRLIYFSYDVKMKEKGDIPEGYSVSREKKERFSLILESASTNQTSMYLCASSSGTGTDTQYFGPGTRLTVL.

The CDR3 reads CASSPGTALDHYGYTF. CDR3 DNA: TGCGCCAGCAGCCCGGGGACAGCCCTTGACCACTATGGCTACACCTTC. The genes are TRBV4-3 and TRBJ1-2; 7 positions agree with TRBD1. The CDR3 is 16 amino acids. With V trimmed by 4 bases and J by 3 bases, 11 bases remained unmatched. Germline lookup yields CDR1 LGHNA and CDR2 YSLEER.